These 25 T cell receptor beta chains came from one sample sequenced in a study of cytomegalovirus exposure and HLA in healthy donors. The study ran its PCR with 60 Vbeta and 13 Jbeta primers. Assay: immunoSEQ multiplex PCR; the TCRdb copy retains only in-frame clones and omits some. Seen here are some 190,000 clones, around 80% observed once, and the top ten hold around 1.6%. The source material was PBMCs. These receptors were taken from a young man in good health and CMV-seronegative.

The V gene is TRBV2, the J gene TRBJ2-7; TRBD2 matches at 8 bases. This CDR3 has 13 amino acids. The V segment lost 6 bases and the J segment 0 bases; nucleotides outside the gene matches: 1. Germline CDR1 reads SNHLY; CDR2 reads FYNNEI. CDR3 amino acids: CASSGRGSYEQYF. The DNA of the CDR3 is TGTGCCAGCAGCGGGAGGGGCTCCTACGAGCAGTACTTC.

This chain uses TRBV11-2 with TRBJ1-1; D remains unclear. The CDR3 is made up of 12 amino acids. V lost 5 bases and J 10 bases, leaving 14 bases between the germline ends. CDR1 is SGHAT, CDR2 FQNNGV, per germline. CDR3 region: CASSLSTVGAFF. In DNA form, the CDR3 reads TGTGCCAGCAGCCTTTCAACAGTTGGAGCTTTCTTT. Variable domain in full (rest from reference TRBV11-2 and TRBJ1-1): EAGVAQSPRYKIIEKRQSVAFWCNPISGHATLYWYQQILGQGPKLLIQFQNNGVVDDSQLPKDRFSAERLKGVDSTLKIQPAKLEDSAVYLCASSLSTVGAFFGQGTRLTVV.

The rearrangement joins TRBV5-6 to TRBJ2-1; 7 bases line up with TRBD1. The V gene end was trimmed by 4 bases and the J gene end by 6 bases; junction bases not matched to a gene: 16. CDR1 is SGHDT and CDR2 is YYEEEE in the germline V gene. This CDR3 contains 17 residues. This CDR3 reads CASSLARQGARSNEQFF. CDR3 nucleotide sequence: TGTGCCAGCAGCCTAGCTAGACAGGGCGCTAGGAGCAATGAGCAGTTCTTC.

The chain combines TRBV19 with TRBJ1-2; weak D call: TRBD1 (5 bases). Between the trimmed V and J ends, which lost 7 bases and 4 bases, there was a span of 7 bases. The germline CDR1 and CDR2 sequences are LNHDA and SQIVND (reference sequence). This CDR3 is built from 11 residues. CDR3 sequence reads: CASTGGYGYTF. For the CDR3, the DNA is TGTGCCAGTACGGGGGGCTATGGCTACACCTTC.

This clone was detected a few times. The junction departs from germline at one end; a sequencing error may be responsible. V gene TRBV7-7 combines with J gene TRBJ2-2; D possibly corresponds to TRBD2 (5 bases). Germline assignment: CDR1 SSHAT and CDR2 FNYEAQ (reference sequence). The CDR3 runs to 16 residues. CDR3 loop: CASSLNLGDLGGELFF. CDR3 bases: TGTGCTAGCAGCTTAAACTTGGGAGATCTCGGCGGGGAGCTGTTTTTT.

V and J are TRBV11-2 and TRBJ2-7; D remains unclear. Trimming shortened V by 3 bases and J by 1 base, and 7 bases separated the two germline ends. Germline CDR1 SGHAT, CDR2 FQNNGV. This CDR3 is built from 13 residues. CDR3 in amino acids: CASSFSDSYEQYF. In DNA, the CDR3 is TGTGCCAGCAGCTTCAGTGATTCCTACGAGCAGTACTTC. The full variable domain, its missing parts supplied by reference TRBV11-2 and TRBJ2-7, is EAGVAQSPRYKIIEKRQSVAFWCNPISGHATLYWYQQILGQGPKLLIQFQNNGVVDDSQLPKDRFSAERLKGVDSTLKIQPAKLEDSAVYLCASSFSDSYEQYFGPGTRLTVT.

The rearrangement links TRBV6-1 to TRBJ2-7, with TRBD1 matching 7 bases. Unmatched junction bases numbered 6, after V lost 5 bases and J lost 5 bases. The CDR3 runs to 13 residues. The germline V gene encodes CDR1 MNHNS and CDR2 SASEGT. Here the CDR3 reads CASSPRDRNEQYF. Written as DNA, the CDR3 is TGTGCCAGCAGTCCCCGGGACAGAAACGAGCAGTACTTC.

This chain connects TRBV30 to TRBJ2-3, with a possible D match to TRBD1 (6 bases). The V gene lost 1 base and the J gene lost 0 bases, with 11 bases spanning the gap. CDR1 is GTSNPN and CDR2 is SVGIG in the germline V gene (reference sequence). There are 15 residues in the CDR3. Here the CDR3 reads CAWSGTVPSTDTQYF. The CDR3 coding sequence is TGTGCCTGGAGTGGGACAGTGCCTAGCACAGATACGCAGTATTTT.

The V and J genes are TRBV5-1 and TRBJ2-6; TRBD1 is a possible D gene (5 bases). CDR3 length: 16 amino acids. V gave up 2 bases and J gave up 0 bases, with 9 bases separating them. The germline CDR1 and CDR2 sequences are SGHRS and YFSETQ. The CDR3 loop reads CASSFRQSSGANVLTF. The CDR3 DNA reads TGCGCCAGCAGCTTCAGACAGAGCTCTGGGGCCAACGTCCTGACTTTC.

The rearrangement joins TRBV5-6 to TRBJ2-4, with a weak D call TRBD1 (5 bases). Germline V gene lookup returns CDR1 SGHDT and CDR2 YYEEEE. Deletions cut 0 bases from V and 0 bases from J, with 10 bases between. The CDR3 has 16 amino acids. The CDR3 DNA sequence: TGTGCCAGCAGCTTGGTGACAGCATTAGCCAAAAACATTCAGTACTTC. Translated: CASSLVTALAKNIQYF.

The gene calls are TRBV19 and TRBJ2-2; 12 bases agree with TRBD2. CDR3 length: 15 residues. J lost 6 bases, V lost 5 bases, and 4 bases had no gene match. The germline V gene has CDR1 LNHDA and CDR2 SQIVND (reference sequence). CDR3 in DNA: TGTGCCAGTAGTGCGACTAGCGGGAGCGCCGGGGAGCTGTTTTTT. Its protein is CASSATSGSAGELFF.

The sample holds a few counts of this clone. CDR3 DNA sequence: TGTGCCAGCAGCTTAAAGCTCCGGTCCTCTGGAAACACCATATATTTT. Its protein product is CASSLKLRSSGNTIYF. J is TRBJ1-3 and V is TRBV11-1; D is uncertain. Germline CDR1 SGHAT, CDR2 FQDESV (reference sequence). This CDR3 region has 16 residues. Trimming removed 2 bases from V and 0 bases from J, with 11 bases in between.

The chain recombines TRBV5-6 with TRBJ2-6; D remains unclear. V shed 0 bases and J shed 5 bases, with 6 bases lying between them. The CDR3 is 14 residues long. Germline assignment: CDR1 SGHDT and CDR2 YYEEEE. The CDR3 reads CASSLVNRANVLTF. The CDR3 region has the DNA TGTGCCAGCAGCTTGGTTAATAGGGCCAACGTCCTGACTTTC.

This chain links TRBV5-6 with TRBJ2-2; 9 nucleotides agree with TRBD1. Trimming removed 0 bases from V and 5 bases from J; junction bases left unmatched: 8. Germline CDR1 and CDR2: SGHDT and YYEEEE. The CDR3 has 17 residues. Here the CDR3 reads CASSLGPTGGRTGELFF. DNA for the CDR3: TGTGCCAGCAGCTTGGGCCCGACAGGGGGACGGACCGGGGAGCTGTTTTTT.

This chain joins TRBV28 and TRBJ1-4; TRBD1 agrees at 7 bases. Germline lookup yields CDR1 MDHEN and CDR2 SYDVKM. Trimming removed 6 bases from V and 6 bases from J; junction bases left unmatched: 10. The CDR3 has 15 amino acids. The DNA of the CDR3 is TGTGCCAGCAGCCTCGAGGGGGCGACCGATGAAAAACTGTTTTTT. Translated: CASSLEGATDEKLFF.

The CDR3 DNA reads as TGTGCCAGTAGGGTAGTGCCGAACACTGAAGCTTTCTTT. Residues: CASRVVPNTEAFF. The chain carries TRBV19 and TRBJ1-1; D is unclear. The CDR3 has 13 residues. Germline V lookup: CDR1 LNHDA, CDR2 SQIVND (reference sequence). Trimming took off 6 bases at V and 1 base at J, with 9 bases between the two ends. Drawing the rest from reference TRBV19 and TRBJ1-1, the complete variable domain is DGGITQSPKYLFRKEGQNVTLSCEQNLNHDAMYWYRQDPGQGLRLIYYSQIVNDFQKGDIAEGYSVSREKKESFPLTVTSAQKNPTAFYLCASRVVPNTEAFFGQGTRLTVV.

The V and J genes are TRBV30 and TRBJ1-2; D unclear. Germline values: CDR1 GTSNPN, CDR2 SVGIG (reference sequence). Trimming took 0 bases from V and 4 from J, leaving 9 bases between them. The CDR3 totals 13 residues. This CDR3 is CAWSVLAGYGYTF. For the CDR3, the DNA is TGTGCCTGGAGTGTACTTGCAGGCTATGGCTACACCTTC.

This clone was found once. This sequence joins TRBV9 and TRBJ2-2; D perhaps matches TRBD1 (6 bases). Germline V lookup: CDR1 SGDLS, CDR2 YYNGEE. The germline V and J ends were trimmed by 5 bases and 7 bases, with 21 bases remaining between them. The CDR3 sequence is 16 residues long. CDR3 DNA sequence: TGTGCCAGCAGAGAGGCCCCAGGGGTAGGAGGCGGGGAGCTGTTTTTT. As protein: CASREAPGVGGGELFF. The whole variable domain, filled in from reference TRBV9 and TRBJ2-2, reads DSGVTQTPKHLITATGQRVTLRCSPRSGDLSVYWYQQSLDQGLQFLIQYYNGEERAKGNILERFSAQQFPDLHSELNLSSLELGDSALYFCASREAPGVGGGELFFGEGSRLTVL.

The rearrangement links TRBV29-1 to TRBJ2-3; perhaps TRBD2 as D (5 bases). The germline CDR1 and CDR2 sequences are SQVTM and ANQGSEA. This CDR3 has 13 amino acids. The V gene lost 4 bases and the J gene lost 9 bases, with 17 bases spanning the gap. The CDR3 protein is CSVAAEAMGTQYF. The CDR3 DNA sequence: TGCAGCGTTGCAGCGGAGGCAATGGGGACGCAGTATTTT.

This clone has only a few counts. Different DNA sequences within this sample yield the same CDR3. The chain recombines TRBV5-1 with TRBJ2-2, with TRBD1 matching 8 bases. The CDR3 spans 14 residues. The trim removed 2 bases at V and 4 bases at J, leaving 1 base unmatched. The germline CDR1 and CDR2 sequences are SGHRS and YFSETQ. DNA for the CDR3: TGCGCCAGCAGCTTACAGGGGGGCACCGGGGAGCTGTTTTTT. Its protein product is CASSLQGGTGELFF.

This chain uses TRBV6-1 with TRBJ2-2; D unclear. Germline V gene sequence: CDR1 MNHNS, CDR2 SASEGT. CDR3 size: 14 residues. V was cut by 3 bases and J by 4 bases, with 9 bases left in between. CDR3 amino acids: CASSDSQATGELFF. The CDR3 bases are TGTGCCAGCAGTGACTCTCAGGCCACCGGGGAGCTGTTTTTT.

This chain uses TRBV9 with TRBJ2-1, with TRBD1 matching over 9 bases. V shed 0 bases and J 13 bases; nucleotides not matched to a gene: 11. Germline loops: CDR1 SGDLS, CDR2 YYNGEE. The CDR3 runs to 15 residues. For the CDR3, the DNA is TGTGCCAGCAGCGTAGGACAGGGGGTCACCTCCTTCCAGTTCTTC. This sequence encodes CASSVGQGVTSFQFF.

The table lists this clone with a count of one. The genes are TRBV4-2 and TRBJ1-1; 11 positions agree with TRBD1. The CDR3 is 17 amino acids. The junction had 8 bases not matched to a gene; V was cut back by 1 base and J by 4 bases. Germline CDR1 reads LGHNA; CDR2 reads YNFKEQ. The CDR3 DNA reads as TGTGCCAGCAGCCAAGTAGGGCGGGACAGGGGGGGCACTGAAGCTTTCTTT. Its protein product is CASSQVGRDRGGTEAFF.

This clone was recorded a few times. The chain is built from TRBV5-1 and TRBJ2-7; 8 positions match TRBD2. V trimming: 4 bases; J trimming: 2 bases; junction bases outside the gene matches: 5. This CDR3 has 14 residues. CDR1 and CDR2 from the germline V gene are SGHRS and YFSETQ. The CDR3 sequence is CASSPSGPTYEQYF. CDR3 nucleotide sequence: TGCGCCAGCAGCCCTAGCGGGCCAACCTACGAGCAGTACTTC.

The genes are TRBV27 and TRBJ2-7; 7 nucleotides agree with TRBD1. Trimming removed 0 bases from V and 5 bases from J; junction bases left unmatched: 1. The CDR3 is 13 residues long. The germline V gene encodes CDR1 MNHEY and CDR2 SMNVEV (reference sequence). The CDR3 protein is CASSLSRGNEQYF. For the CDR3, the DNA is TGTGCCAGCAGTTTATCCAGGGGGAACGAGCAGTACTTC.